The next 16 T cell receptor beta chains were all read from a single sample in a study of beta chain features in type 1 diabetes. These receptors are not linked to any known antigen. Study-level findings and limits: TCRB CDR3s from Type 1 diabetes patients were moderately but significantly shorter in all four CD4+ subsets.

The study reverse transcribed the entire isolated RNA, so it sequenced expressed TCRB transcripts. Profiling relied on immunoSEQ multiplex PCR, and the TCRdb table lists in-frame clones only, not all of them. Of a few hundred thousand clones listed, less than 30% are singletons. The sequencing input was naive CD4+ T cells from blood. Receptors were obtained from a woman aged 25 to 39 with type 1 diabetes.

With respect to this clone: Other DNA variants within this sample encode the same CDR3. The chain has TRBV29-1 and TRBJ1-2; 7 positions agree with TRBD1. The germline gives CDR1 SQVTM, CDR2 ANQGSEA. With V trimmed by 3 bases and J by 3 bases, 1 base remained unmatched. The CDR3 is 12 amino acids. CDR3 sequence reads: CSVEGQYYGYTF. In DNA, the CDR3 is TGCAGCGTTGAGGGACAGTACTATGGCTACACCTTC. The full variable domain, in which reference TRBV29-1 and TRBJ1-2 provide the parts outside the CDR3, is SAVISQKPSRDICQRGTSLTIQCQVDSQVTMMFWYRQQPGQSLTLIATANQGSEATYESGFVIDKFPISRPNLTFSTLTVSNMSPEDSSIYLCSVEGQYYGYTFGSGTRLTVV.

This clone was counted only a few times. This chain links TRBV28 with TRBJ1-1; a possible D gene is TRBD1 (5 bases). The CDR3 has 15 amino acids. Germline values: CDR1 MDHEN, CDR2 SYDVKM. Trimming took off 6 bases at V and 0 bases at J, with 14 bases between the two ends. This chain's CDR3 is CASSPLDSMNTEAFF. CDR3 nucleotides: TGTGCCAGCAGCCCCTTAGACAGCATGAACACTGAAGCTTTCTTT.

The genes are TRBV9 and TRBJ2-7; 10 bases are shared with TRBD2. The J segment lost 0 bases and the V segment lost 4 bases, leaving 1 base of the junction unmatched. There are 14 residues in the CDR3. CDR1 SGDLS and CDR2 YYNGEE come from the germline V gene. CDR3 coding DNA: TGTGCCAGCAGCCCTAGCGGGAGCTCCTACGAGCAGTACTTC. Residues: CASSPSGSSYEQYF.

This chain links TRBV30 with TRBJ1-1; no firm D call. V lost 3 bases and J lost 1, with 9 bases in between. This CDR3 has 13 residues. Germline CDR1 GTSNPN, CDR2 SVGIG (reference sequence). CDR3 sequence: CAWRGGWNTEAFF. For the CDR3, the DNA is TGTGCCTGGAGGGGAGGATGGAACACTGAAGCTTTCTTT. Full variable domain (remainder filled in from reference TRBV30 and TRBJ1-1): SQTIHQWPATLVQPVGSPLSLECTVEGTSNPNLYWYRQAAGRGLQLLFYSVGIGQISSEVPQNLSASRPQDRQFILSSKKLLLSDSGFYLCAWRGGWNTEAFFGQGTRLTVV.

The chain couples TRBV2 to TRBJ1-2, with D unclear. Trimming pared 4 bases from V and 2 bases from J, leaving 5 bases between. CDR3 length equals 12 residues. Per germline, CDR1 SNHLY and CDR2 FYNNEI. CDR3 DNA sequence: TGTGCCAGCAGTGTCCGGAACTATGGCTACACCTTC. Protein: CASSVRNYGYTF.

About this clone itself: Other DNA sequences in this specimen translate into the identical CDR3. V usage is TRBV30 and J usage is TRBJ2-3; D gene unclear. Trimming shortened V by 0 bases and J by 5 bases, and 6 bases separated the two germline ends. The germline V gene encodes CDR1 GTSNPN and CDR2 SVGIG (reference sequence). This CDR3 is 12 amino acids long. CDR3 bases: TGTGCCTGGAGTGTAGGCGGAGATACGCAGTATTTT. The encoded protein is CAWSVGGDTQYF.

V and J are TRBV25-1 and TRBJ2-1; the match to TRBD1 covers 8 bases. This CDR3 is built from 17 residues. After removal of 3 bases from V and 1 base from J, the junction contained 8 bases not matched to a gene. From germline, CDR1 is MGHDK and CDR2 SYGVNS. This CDR3 is CASSDPLRQGSYNEQFF. The CDR3 DNA sequence: TGTGCCAGCAGTGATCCCCTAAGACAGGGGTCCTACAATGAGCAGTTCTTC. Supplemented by reference TRBV25-1 and TRBJ2-1, the full variable domain reads EADIYQTPRYLVIGTGKKITLECSQTMGHDKMYWYQQDPGMELHLIHYSYGVNSTEKGDLSSESTVSRIRTEHFPLTLESARPSHTSQYLCASSDPLRQGSYNEQFFGPGTRLTVL.

V usage is TRBV27 and J usage is TRBJ2-1; 11 positions match TRBD2. CDR1 and CDR2 from the germline V gene are MNHEY and SMNVEV (reference sequence). The junction had 14 bases not matched to a gene; V was cut back by 5 bases and J by 8 bases. The CDR3 covers 17 residues. CDR3 sequence reads: CASSEYTYSGRADEQFF. In nucleotides, the CDR3 is TGTGCCAGCAGTGAGTATACCTATAGCGGGAGGGCCGATGAGCAGTTCTTC.

This clone was detected a few times. The chain is built from TRBV30 and TRBJ1-1; no reliable D call. The CDR3 sequence is 12 residues long. Trimming removed 3 bases at V and 5 bases at J, with 10 bases between. The V gene's germline CDR1 is GTSNPN and CDR2 SVGIG (reference sequence). In nucleotides, the CDR3 is TGTGCCTGGAGCGGGGTAGGGACTGAAGCTTTCTTT. Protein sequence: CAWSGVGTEAFF.

This clone was observed a handful of times. V gene TRBV7-2 combines with J gene TRBJ1-2, with D unresolved. The CDR3 is made up of 12 amino acids. Per the germline V gene, CDR1 is SGHTA and CDR2 is FQGNSA. Trimming shortened V by 0 bases and J by 8 bases, and 7 bases separated the two germline ends. The CDR3, as DNA: TGTGCCAGCAGCTTAGCGCTGGGCGGCTACACCTTC. Protein sequence: CASSLALGGYTF. Combining the CDR3 with reference TRBV7-2 and TRBJ1-2 gives the whole variable domain GAGVSQSPSNKVTEKGKDVELRCDPISGHTALYWYRQSLGQGLEFLIYFQGNSAPDKSGLPSDRFSAERTGGSVSTLTIQRTQQEDSAVYLCASSLALGGYTFGSGTRLTVV.

Of note for this clone: The sample carries other DNA sequences with the same CDR3. CDR3 DNA: TGTGCCAGCAGTTCCAGCTCTGGGGCCAACGTCCTGACTTTC. It codes for CASSSSSGANVLTF. The chain is built from TRBV28 and TRBJ2-6; D is unresolved. V dropped 4 bases and J dropped 0 bases, with 4 bases sitting between them. Germline V gives CDR1 MDHEN, CDR2 SYDVKM. The CDR3 sequence is 14 residues long.

V is TRBV7-2 and J is TRBJ1-1; 8 bases match TRBD1. The V gene's germline CDR1 is SGHTA and CDR2 FQGNSA. Losses at the gene ends were 5 bases for V and 5 bases for J; bases not matched to a gene: 7. The CDR3 covers 14 residues. CDR3 in amino acids: CASSRQGQGTEAFF. CDR3 DNA: TGTGCCAGCAGCCGACAGGGGCAGGGGACTGAAGCTTTCTTT.

The chain carries TRBV7-2 and TRBJ2-2; 7 bases match TRBD2. CDR3 length: 16 amino acids. V lost 3 bases to trimming and J lost 0 bases; unmatched junction nucleotides: 4. CDR1 is SGHTA and CDR2 is FQGNSA in the germline V gene. In DNA form, the CDR3 reads TGTGCCAGCAGCTTGTCTAGCGGTGCGAACACCGGGGAGCTGTTTTTT. It yields the protein CASSLSSGANTGELFF.

This clone was seen more than once but under ten times. This sequence joins TRBV7-9 and TRBJ1-5; 7 bases align to TRBD1. J lost 3 bases, V lost 5 bases, and 4 bases had no gene match. CDR3 length equals 14 residues. Germline assignment: CDR1 SEHNR and CDR2 FQNEAQ (reference sequence). The CDR3 region is CASSEGTVNQPQHF. The DNA for the CDR3 is TGTGCCAGCAGCGAAGGGACAGTCAATCAGCCCCAGCATTTT.

A few counts support this clone. This CDR3 is CSAKSQDEQYF. As DNA, the CDR3 is TGCAGTGCCAAGTCTCAGGACGAGCAGTACTTC. The chain couples TRBV20-1 to TRBJ2-7; D gene uncertain. V lost 6 bases to trimming and J lost 5 bases, with 11 bases between them. This CDR3 comprises 11 residues. Germline V CDR1 and CDR2: DFQATT, SNEGSKA (reference sequence).

This clone was seen only a few times. The gene calls are TRBV9 and TRBJ1-4; no firm D call. CDR1 and CDR2 (germline): SGDLS, YYNGEE. This CDR3 region has 16 residues. The V and J ends lost 4 bases and 4 bases respectively, with 17 bases between them. The DNA of the CDR3 is TGTGCCAGCAGCCCCCGGCGGCCGGAGGGTAATGAAAAACTGTTTTTT. Its translation: CASSPRRPEGNEKLFF.